These T cell receptor beta chains were read from a single sample in a study of blood T cell repertoires in COVID-19. Profiled with immunoSEQ multiplex PCR; TCRdb holds only in-frame clones, not every one. Counted here are about 170,000 clones, roughly 86% occurring once; the ten biggest clones make up 2% to 3%. The material sequenced was peripheral blood. All receptors derive from a woman older than 75 with COVID-19, enrolled during active disease. Both conserved end residues are part of each CDR3. Fields, in order: CDR3 protein, CDR3 DNA, D gene, V gene, clone size, J gene. A D gene is named only where the DNA matches it firmly. Part of the rows lack a size; the others show once, few, many or a class for expanded clones.

CDR3aa: CATSLSGGVETQYF
CDR3nt: TGTGCCACCAGTCTCTCGGGAGGAGTCGAGACCCAGTACTTC
d_gene: TRBD2
v_gene: TRBV24-1
abundance: NA
j_gene: TRBJ2-5

CDR3aa: CSARRGNEQFF
CDR3nt: TGCAGTGCTAGACGGGGGAATGAGCAGTTCTTC
d_gene: NA
v_gene: TRBV20-1
abundance: NA
j_gene: TRBJ2-1

CDR3aa: CASRGQAGITGELFF
CDR3nt: TGTGCCAGCAGAGGACAAGCAGGGATAACCGGGGAGCTGTTTTTT
d_gene: NA
v_gene: TRBV6-5
abundance: NA
j_gene: TRBJ2-2

CDR3aa: CASSLDAGRTEAFF
CDR3nt: TGTGCCAGCAGCTTAGACGCGGGAAGGACTGAAGCTTTCTTT
d_gene: NA
v_gene: TRBV11-2
abundance: NA
j_gene: TRBJ1-1

CDR3aa: CASSETAQETQYF
CDR3nt: TGTGCCAGTAGTGAGACAGCTCAAGAGACCCAGTACTTC
d_gene: NA
v_gene: TRBV19
abundance: NA
j_gene: TRBJ2-5

CDR3aa: CASSQDFYRGRGTEAFF
CDR3nt: TGTGCCAGCAGCCAAGATTTCTACAGGGGGCGGGGAACTGAAGCTTTCTTT
d_gene: TRBD1
v_gene: TRBV4-2
abundance: NA
j_gene: TRBJ1-1

CDR3aa: CAWSYRYRLADYNEQFF
CDR3nt: TGTGCCTGGAGTTATAGATACAGACTAGCGGATTACAATGAGCAGTTCTTC
d_gene: TRBD2
v_gene: TRBV30
abundance: NA
j_gene: TRBJ2-1

CDR3aa: CASSLSGTTNTEAFF
CDR3nt: TGTGCCAGCAGCCTGTCCGGGACAACGAACACTGAAGCTTTCTTT
d_gene: NA
v_gene: TRBV11-2
abundance: NA
j_gene: TRBJ1-1

CDR3aa: CASSSGGVEKLFF
CDR3nt: TGTGCCAGCAGTTCCGGGGGGGTTGAAAAACTGTTTTTT
d_gene: NA
v_gene: TRBV7-2
abundance: NA
j_gene: TRBJ1-4

CDR3aa: CASSIHARGTGELFF
CDR3nt: TGTGCCAGCAGCATCCACGCGAGAGGTACCGGGGAGCTGTTTTTT
d_gene: NA
v_gene: TRBV7-2
abundance: NA
j_gene: TRBJ2-2

CDR3aa: CASSHDRNTEAFF
CDR3nt: TGTGCCAGCAGCCATGACAGGAACACTGAAGCTTTCTTT
d_gene: NA
v_gene: TRBV6-5
abundance: NA
j_gene: TRBJ1-1

CDR3aa: CASSMREQGMYEQYF
CDR3nt: TGTGCCAGTAGTATGAGGGAACAGGGTATGTACGAGCAGTACTTC
d_gene: NA
v_gene: TRBV19
abundance: NA
j_gene: TRBJ2-7

CDR3aa: CASSARGGAYEQYF
CDR3nt: TGTGCCAGCAGCGCCCGAGGGGGCGCCTACGAGCAGTACTTC
d_gene: TRBD1
v_gene: TRBV7-2
abundance: NA
j_gene: TRBJ2-7

CDR3aa: CASSLSETGLRAFF
CDR3nt: TGTGCCAGCAGCTTATCTGAGACAGGCCTCAGAGCTTTCTTT
d_gene: NA
v_gene: TRBV11-2
abundance: few
j_gene: TRBJ1-1

CDR3aa: CASSFADRAYTGELFF
CDR3nt: TGTGCCAGCAGCTTCGCCGACAGGGCCTACACCGGGGAGCTGTTTTTT
d_gene: TRBD1
v_gene: TRBV5-6
abundance: NA
j_gene: TRBJ2-2

CDR3aa: CATLQGRNGYTF
CDR3nt: TGTGCCACCCTACAGGGGAGGAATGGCTACACCTTC
d_gene: TRBD1
v_gene: TRBV28
abundance: NA
j_gene: TRBJ1-2

CDR3aa: CASSLEGAGELFF
CDR3nt: TGCGCCAGCAGCTTAGAAGGGGCCGGGGAGCTGTTTTTT
d_gene: NA
v_gene: TRBV5-1
abundance: NA
j_gene: TRBJ2-2

CDR3aa: CASSFPGHLDTEAFF
CDR3nt: TGTGCCAGCAGTTTTCCGGGACACTTGGACACTGAAGCTTTCTTT
d_gene: NA
v_gene: TRBV6-2/TRBV6-3
abundance: NA
j_gene: TRBJ1-1

CDR3aa: CASSQVELVAEGYTF
CDR3nt: TGCGCCAGCAGCCAAGTCGAACTCGTAGCGGAAGGCTACACCTTC
d_gene: NA
v_gene: TRBV4-1
abundance: NA
j_gene: TRBJ1-2

CDR3aa: CATGSQRDTGELFF
CDR3nt: TGTGCCACCGGGTCCCAGCGGGACACCGGGGAGCTGTTTTTT
d_gene: NA
v_gene: TRBV24-1
abundance: NA
j_gene: TRBJ2-2

CDR3aa: CASTPTGGDTEAFF
CDR3nt: TGTGCCAGCACCCCGACAGGGGGGGACACTGAAGCTTTCTTT
d_gene: TRBD1
v_gene: TRBV6-5
abundance: NA
j_gene: TRBJ1-1

CDR3aa: CASSFRAGAYNEQFF
CDR3nt: TGTGCCAGCAGCTTCCGAGCGGGAGCCTACAATGAGCAGTTCTTC
d_gene: TRBD2
v_gene: TRBV7-2
abundance: NA
j_gene: TRBJ2-1

CDR3aa: CASSLGDRGSYGYTF
CDR3nt: TGTGCCAGCAGCTTAGGGGACAGGGGATCCTATGGCTACACCTTC
d_gene: TRBD1
v_gene: TRBV7-6
abundance: NA
j_gene: TRBJ1-2

CDR3aa: CASSSPGQTTYEQYF
CDR3nt: TGTGCCAGCAGTTCCCCGGGACAGACGACCTACGAGCAGTACTTC
d_gene: TRBD1
v_gene: TRBV6-5
abundance: few
j_gene: TRBJ2-7

CDR3aa: CATSRDETRQRRSYSNQPQHF
CDR3nt: TGTGCCACCAGCAGAGATGAAACCCGACAGCGCCGATCTTATAGCAATCAGCCCCAGCATTTT
d_gene: NA
v_gene: TRBV15
abundance: NA
j_gene: TRBJ1-5

CDR3aa: CASGQQGSDTQYF
CDR3nt: TGTGCTAGTGGGCAACAGGGATCCGATACGCAGTATTTT
d_gene: NA
v_gene: TRBV12-5
abundance: NA
j_gene: TRBJ2-3

CDR3aa: CASSFRVPGNTIYF
CDR3nt: TGTGCCAGCAGCTTCAGGGTACCCGGAAACACCATATATTTT
d_gene: NA
v_gene: TRBV7-2
abundance: NA
j_gene: TRBJ1-3

CDR3aa: CASSPEQGYGNTIYF
CDR3nt: TGTGCCAGCTCACCGGAACAGGGCTATGGAAACACCATATATTTT
d_gene: NA
v_gene: TRBV18
abundance: NA
j_gene: TRBJ1-3

CDR3aa: CASAVGSEQFF
CDR3nt: TGTGCCAGCGCGGTGGGGAGTGAGCAGTTCTTC
d_gene: NA
v_gene: TRBV2
abundance: NA
j_gene: TRBJ2-1

CDR3aa: CASSPLGDEQYF
CDR3nt: TGTGCCAGCTCACCACTCGGGGACGAGCAGTACTTC
d_gene: NA
v_gene: TRBV18
abundance: many
j_gene: TRBJ2-7

CDR3aa: CASSYGRTGEQYF
CDR3nt: TGTGCCAGCAGTTATGGGAGGACCGGGGAGCAGTACTTC
d_gene: NA
v_gene: TRBV6-5
abundance: NA
j_gene: TRBJ2-7

CDR3aa: CASSLHRDRGTNEQYF
CDR3nt: TGTGCCAGCAGCTTGCACCGGGACAGGGGGACGAACGAGCAGTACTTC
d_gene: TRBD1
v_gene: TRBV5-6
abundance: NA
j_gene: TRBJ2-7

CDR3aa: CASSLRPGLPPQETQYF
CDR3nt: TGTGCCAGCAGCCTACGTCCGGGTTTACCGCCTCAAGAGACCCAGTACTTC
d_gene: NA
v_gene: TRBV7-8
abundance: NA
j_gene: TRBJ2-5

CDR3aa: CASSPPGLREQYF
CDR3nt: TGTGCCAGCAGCCCACCGGGACTACGCGAGCAGTACTTC
d_gene: TRBD2
v_gene: TRBV28
abundance: NA
j_gene: TRBJ2-7

CDR3aa: CASSRSSGRREEQFF
CDR3nt: TGTGCCAGCAGCCGGAGTAGCGGGAGGCGTGAGGAGCAGTTCTTC
d_gene: TRBD2
v_gene: TRBV11-2
abundance: NA
j_gene: TRBJ2-1

CDR3aa: CASNTPGRGISRDRSTYGYTF
CDR3nt: TGTGCCAGCAATACCCCCGGTAGGGGGATTAGCCGAGACAGGTCGACCTATGGCTACACCTTC
d_gene: NA
v_gene: TRBV2
abundance: NA
j_gene: TRBJ1-2

CDR3aa: CASSQAYPGGRKLFF
CDR3nt: TGTGCCAGCTCACAGGCATATCCCGGGGGACGAAAACTGTTTTTT
d_gene: NA
v_gene: TRBV18
abundance: once
j_gene: TRBJ1-4

CDR3aa: CASSIRGGYNEQFF
CDR3nt: TGTGCCAGTAGTATAAGGGGGGGGTACAATGAGCAGTTCTTC
d_gene: NA
v_gene: TRBV19
abundance: NA
j_gene: TRBJ2-1

CDR3aa: CASSQQGLVNTEAFF
CDR3nt: TGCGCCAGCAGCCAACAGGGGCTTGTGAACACTGAAGCTTTCTTT
d_gene: TRBD1
v_gene: TRBV5-1
abundance: NA
j_gene: TRBJ1-1

CDR3aa: CASSLDLAGGYEQYF
CDR3nt: TGTGCCAGCAGCTTGGACCTAGCGGGAGGCTACGAGCAGTACTTC
d_gene: TRBD2
v_gene: TRBV5-4
abundance: NA
j_gene: TRBJ2-7

CDR3aa: CASFKGLASYEQYF
CDR3nt: TGTGCCAGCTTCAAGGGGCTGGCCTCCTACGAGCAGTACTTC
d_gene: NA
v_gene: TRBV7-9
abundance: NA
j_gene: TRBJ2-7